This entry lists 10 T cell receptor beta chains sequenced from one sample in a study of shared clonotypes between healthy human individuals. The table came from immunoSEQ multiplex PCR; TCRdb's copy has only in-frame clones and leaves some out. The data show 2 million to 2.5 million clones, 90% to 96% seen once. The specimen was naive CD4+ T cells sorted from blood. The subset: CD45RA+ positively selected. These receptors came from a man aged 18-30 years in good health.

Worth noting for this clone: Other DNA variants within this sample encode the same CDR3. The CDR3 protein is CASSFLAGGQETQYF. CDR3 nucleotides: TGTGCCAGCAGTTTTCTAGCGGGGGGTCAAGAGACCCAGTACTTC. The rearrangement links TRBV7-9 to TRBJ2-5; 11 bases are shared with TRBD2. The length of the CDR3 is 15 residues. Germline loops: CDR1 SEHNR, CDR2 FQNEAQ (reference sequence). Trimming took 6 bases from V and 2 from J; bases not matched to a gene: 5. Complete variable domain (other parts from reference TRBV7-9 and TRBJ2-5): DTGVSQNPRHKITKRGQNVTFRCDPISEHNRLYWYRQTLGQGPEFLTYFQNEAQLEKSRLLSDRFSAERPKGSFSTLEIQRTEQGDSAMYLCASSFLAGGQETQYFGPGTRLLVL.

CDR3 amino acids: CASSRAASGSHEQYF. The CDR3 DNA follows: TGTGCCAGCAGCCGAGCGGCTAGCGGGTCCCACGAGCAGTACTTC. The V call is TRBV28, the J call TRBJ2-7, with 8 nucleotides matching TRBD2. V shed 6 bases, J shed 5 bases, and the junction held 12 bases outside the gene matches. This CDR3 is 15 amino acids long. Per germline, CDR1 MDHEN and CDR2 SYDVKM. Combining the CDR3 with reference TRBV28 and TRBJ2-7 gives the whole variable domain DVKVTQSSRYLVKRTGEKVFLECVQDMDHENMFWYRQDPGLGLRLIYFSYDVKMKEKGDIPEGYSVSREKKERFSLILESASTNQTSMYLCASSRAASGSHEQYFGPGTRLTVT.

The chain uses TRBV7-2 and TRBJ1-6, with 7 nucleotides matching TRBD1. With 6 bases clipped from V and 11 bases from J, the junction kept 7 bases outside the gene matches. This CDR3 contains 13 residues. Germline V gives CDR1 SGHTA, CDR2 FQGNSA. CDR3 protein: CASSSGGRTPLHF. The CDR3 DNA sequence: TGTGCCAGCAGTTCAGGGGGGAGGACACCCCTCCACTTT.

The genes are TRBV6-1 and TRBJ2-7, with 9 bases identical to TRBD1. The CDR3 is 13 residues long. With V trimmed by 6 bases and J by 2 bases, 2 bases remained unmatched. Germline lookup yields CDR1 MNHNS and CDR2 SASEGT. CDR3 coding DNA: TGTGCCAGCAGGAGACAGGGGGCCTACGAGCAGTACTTC. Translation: CASRRQGAYEQYF.

The CDR3 is CASSPRIEFNEQFF. The CDR3 DNA follows: TGTGCCAGCTCACCAAGGATCGAATTCAATGAGCAGTTCTTC. The V gene is TRBV18, the J gene TRBJ2-1; D is ambiguous. Germline CDR1 KGHSH, CDR2 LQKENI. The CDR3 has 14 residues. V shed 2 bases and J shed 6 bases, with 11 bases lying between them.

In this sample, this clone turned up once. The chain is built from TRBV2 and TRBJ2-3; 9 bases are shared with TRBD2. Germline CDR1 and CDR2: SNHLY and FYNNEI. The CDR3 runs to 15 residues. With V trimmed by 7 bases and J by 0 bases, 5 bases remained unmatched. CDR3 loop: CASNSGGFSTDTQYF. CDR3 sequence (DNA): TGTGCCAGCAATAGCGGGGGCTTTAGCACAGATACGCAGTATTTT.

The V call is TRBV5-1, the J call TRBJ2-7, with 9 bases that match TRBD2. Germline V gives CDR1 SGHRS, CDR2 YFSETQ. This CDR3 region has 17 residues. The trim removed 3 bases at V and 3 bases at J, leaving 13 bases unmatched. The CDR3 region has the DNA TGCGCCAGCAGCTCCGGAGGGGGACTAGCAGGTTACTACGAGCAGTACTTC. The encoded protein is CASSSGGGLAGYYEQYF.

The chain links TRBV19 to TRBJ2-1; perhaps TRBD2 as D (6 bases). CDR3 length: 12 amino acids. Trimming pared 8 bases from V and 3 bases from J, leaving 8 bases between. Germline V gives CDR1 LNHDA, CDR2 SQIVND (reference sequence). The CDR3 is CASGDFYNEQFF. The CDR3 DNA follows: TGTGCCAGTGGGGACTTCTACAATGAGCAGTTCTTC.

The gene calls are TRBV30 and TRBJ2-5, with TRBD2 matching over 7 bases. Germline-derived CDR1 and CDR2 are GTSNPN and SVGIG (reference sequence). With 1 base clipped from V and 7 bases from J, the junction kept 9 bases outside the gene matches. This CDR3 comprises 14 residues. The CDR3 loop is CAWSGIGGRGTQYF. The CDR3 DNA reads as TGTGCCTGGAGTGGAATAGGCGGGAGAGGGACCCAGTACTTC.

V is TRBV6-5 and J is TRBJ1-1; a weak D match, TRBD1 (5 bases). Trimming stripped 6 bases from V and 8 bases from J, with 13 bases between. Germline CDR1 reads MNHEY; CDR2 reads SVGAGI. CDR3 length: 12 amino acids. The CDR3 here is CASSPRGGEAFF. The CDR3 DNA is TGTGCCAGCAGCCCTCGGGGGGGGGAAGCTTTCTTT.